This T cell receptor (beta chain) was identified in a study of cytomegalovirus exposure and HLA in healthy donors. Study-wide points: Rarity characterized most TCR sequences, yet some public TCRs appeared in many donors. The study put 150 to 200 TCR beta chains on its list as cytomegalovirus-associated.

The CDR3 totals 14 residues. Germline CDR1 SEHNR, CDR2 FQNEAQ (reference sequence). Trimming left V 2 bases short and J 7 bases short, with 12 bases between. TCRdb's copy holds only in-frame clones and misses some; the assay was immunoSEQ multiplex PCR. The sample lists 200,000 to 250,000 clones; over 75% were seen once. In regard to this clone: As yet, its antigen is unknown.

Sequencing used PBMCs. J is TRBJ2-1 and V is TRBV7-9; possibly TRBD2 for D (5 bases). The TCR comes from a young woman in good health and CMV-seropositive. In DNA, the CDR3 is TGTGCCAGCAGCTTAATCAGGTTAGCGAATGAGCAGTTCTTC. Translating it yields CASSLIRLANEQFF.